This entry lists 5 T cell receptor beta chains sequenced from one sample in a study of response to subunit inactivated influenza vaccine (dated by TCRdb to 2017 to 2018). The time point label for this specimen denotes: 40 to 45 days after influenza vaccine administration. The protocol used for the library was RT-PCR. Sequencing relied on an Illumina HiSeq 2500. Through fastp at Q25 and MiXCR, TCRdb rebuilt clones from the public reads, retaining in-frame beta chains. For every CDR3 protein sequence, its rows merge into one entry that carries the most common genes and DNA. For this sample the table gives around 480,000 distinct CDR3 sequences, of which roughly 9.7% were detected only once. The ten largest clones represent over 9.5% of the sample. This specimen was PBMCs from blood, taken more than 35 days after vaccination. The receptors shown here come from a man aged 45-65 years who received an inactivated influenza vaccine. Donor details come from another sample of the same person, matched by shared clones.

This clonotype was counted only a few times. The chain links TRBV29-1 to TRBJ2-1, with TRBD2 matching over 10 bases. The CDR3 consists of 13 residues. The trim removed 7 bases at V and 4 bases at J, leaving 4 bases unmatched. Per the germline V gene, CDR1 is SQVTM and CDR2 is ANQGSEA. CDR3: CSAGTSEYNEQFF. The CDR3 coding sequence is TGCAGCGCCGGGACTAGCGAATACAATGAGCAGTTCTTC.

This clonotype was seen only a few times. This chain uses TRBV6-1 with TRBJ2-1, with 11 bases fitting TRBD2. CDR3 length equals 15 residues. Germline CDR1 MNHNS, CDR2 SASEGT. V trimming: 6 bases; J trimming: 0 bases; junction bases outside the gene matches: 1. The CDR3 spells CASRTSGSSYNEQFF. CDR3 DNA: TGTGCCAGCAGAACTAGCGGGAGCTCCTACAATGAGCAGTTCTTC.

As regards this clonotype: One end of the junction varies from germline; a read error may be responsible. The chain joins TRBV20-1 to TRBJ1-1; D is uncertain. The length of the CDR3 is 16 residues. Germline V lookup: CDR1 DFQATT, CDR2 SNEGSKA (reference sequence). The CDR3: CCARDLLGPLNTEAFF. The CDR3 nucleotides read TGCTGTGCTAGAGATCTCCTGGGCCCTTTGAACACTGAAGCTTTCTTT.

V is TRBV28 and J is TRBJ2-5; TRBD2 agrees at 8 bases. Germline CDR1 reads MDHEN; CDR2 reads SYDVKM. Trimming cost V 6 bases and J 5 bases; bases outside gene matches: 2. The CDR3 is 12 residues long. CDR3: CASRPSGETQYF. CDR3 nucleotides: TGTGCCAGCAGACCTAGCGGGGAGACCCAGTACTTC.

A note on this clonotype: A single base separates this from a much larger clone, so it may be a read error. DNA of the CDR3: TGCGCCAGCGGCTTGGTGGGACAGGGGAGAGATGAGCAGTTCTTC. It codes for CASGLVGQGRDEQFF. V gene TRBV5-1 combines with J gene TRBJ2-1; 10 positions agree with TRBD1. CDR1 is SGHRS, CDR2 YFSETQ, per germline. The CDR3 totals 15 residues.